This entry features one T cell receptor beta chain sequence. This sample was taken from a study of CD8 T cells in ankylosing spondylitis. TCRdb re-derived calls from the 5' RACE reads in MiXCR, one entry per CDR3 protein. Here the sample spans about 240,000 distinct CDR3 sequences, around 25% being singletons. From germline, CDR1 is LGHNA and CDR2 YNFKEQ. Unmatched junction bases numbered 6, after V lost 0 bases and J lost 5 bases. The CDR3 runs to 16 residues. The material sequenced was blood, either unsorted or a sorted T cell fraction (not recorded which). The receptor was isolated from a male donor with ankylosing spondylitis or in good health (not recorded which). The chain couples TRBV4-2 to TRBJ2-3, with TRBD2 identical over 9 bases. The chain's CDR3 is CASSQDLTSGRDTQYF. CDR3 nucleotides: TGTGCCAGCAGCCAAGATTTGACTAGCGGAAGAGATACGCAGTATTTT.